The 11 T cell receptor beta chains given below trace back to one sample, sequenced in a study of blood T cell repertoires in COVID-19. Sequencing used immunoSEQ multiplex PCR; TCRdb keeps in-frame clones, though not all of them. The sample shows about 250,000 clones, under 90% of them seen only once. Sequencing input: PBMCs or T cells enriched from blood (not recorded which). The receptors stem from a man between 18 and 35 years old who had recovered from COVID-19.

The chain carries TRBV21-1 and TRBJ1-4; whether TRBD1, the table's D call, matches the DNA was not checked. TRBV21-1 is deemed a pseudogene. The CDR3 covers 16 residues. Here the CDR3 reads CASSESTGDGDEKLFF. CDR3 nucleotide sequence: TGTGCCAGCAGCGAGAGTACAGGGGATGGGGATGAAAAACTGTTTTTT.

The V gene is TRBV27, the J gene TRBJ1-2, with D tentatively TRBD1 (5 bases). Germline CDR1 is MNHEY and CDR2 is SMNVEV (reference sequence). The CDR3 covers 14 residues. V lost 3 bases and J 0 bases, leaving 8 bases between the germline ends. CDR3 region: CASSLRRANYGYTF. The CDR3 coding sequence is TGTGCCAGCAGTTTGCGCAGGGCTAACTATGGCTACACCTTC.

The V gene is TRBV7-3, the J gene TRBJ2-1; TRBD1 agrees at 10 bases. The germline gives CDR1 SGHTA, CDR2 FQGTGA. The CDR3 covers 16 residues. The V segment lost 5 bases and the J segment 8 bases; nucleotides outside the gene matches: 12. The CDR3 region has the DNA TGTGCCAGCAGCCCGCACCGACAGGGGGCCACTGATGAGCAGTTCTTC. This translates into CASSPHRQGATDEQFF.

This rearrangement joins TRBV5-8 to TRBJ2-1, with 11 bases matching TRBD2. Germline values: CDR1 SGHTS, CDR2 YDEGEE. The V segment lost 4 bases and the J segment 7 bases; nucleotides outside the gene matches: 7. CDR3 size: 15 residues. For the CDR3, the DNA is TGTGCCAGCAGCCCTTCTAGCGGGAGGAGGAATGAGCAGTTCTTC. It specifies CASSPSSGRRNEQFF.

CDR3 loop: CASRTGIGANVLTF. CDR3 bases: TGTGCCAGCAGGACAGGGATTGGGGCCAACGTCCTGACTTTC. This chain connects TRBV6-5 to TRBJ2-6; 7 bases are shared with TRBD1. Losses at the gene ends were 6 bases for V and 3 bases for J; bases not matched to a gene: 2. Germline V gene sequence: CDR1 MNHEY, CDR2 SVGAGI. This CDR3 spans 14 amino acids.

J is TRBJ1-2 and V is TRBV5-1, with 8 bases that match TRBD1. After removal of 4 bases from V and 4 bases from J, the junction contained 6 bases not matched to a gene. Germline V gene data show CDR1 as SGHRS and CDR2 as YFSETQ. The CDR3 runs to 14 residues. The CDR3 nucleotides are TGCGCCAGCAGCACAACAGGGGGTGTCTATGGCTACACCTTC. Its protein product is CASSTTGGVYGYTF. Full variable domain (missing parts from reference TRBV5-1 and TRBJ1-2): KAGVTQTPRYLIKTRGQQVTLSCSPISGHRSVSWYQQTPGQGLQFLFEYFSETQRNKGNFPGRFSGRQFSNSRSEMNVSTLELGDSALYLCASSTTGGVYGYTFGSGTRLTVV.

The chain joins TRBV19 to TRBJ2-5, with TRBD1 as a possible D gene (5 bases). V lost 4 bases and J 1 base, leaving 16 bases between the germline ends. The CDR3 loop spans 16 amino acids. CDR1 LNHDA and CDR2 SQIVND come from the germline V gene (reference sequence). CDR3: CASSNQPQGPQETQYF. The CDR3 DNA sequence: TGTGCCAGTAGTAATCAACCCCAGGGCCCCCAAGAGACCCAGTACTTC.

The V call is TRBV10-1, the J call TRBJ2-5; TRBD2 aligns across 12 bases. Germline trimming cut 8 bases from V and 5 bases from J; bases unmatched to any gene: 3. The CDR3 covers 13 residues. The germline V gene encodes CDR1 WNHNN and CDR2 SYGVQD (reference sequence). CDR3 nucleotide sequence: TGCGCCAGCTCAACTAGCGGGGGGGAGACCCAGTACTTC. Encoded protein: CASSTSGGETQYF.

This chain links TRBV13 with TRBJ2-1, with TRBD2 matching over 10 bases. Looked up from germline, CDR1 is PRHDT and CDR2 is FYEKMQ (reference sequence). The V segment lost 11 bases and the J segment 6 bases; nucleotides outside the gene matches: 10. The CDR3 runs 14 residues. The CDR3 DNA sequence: TGTGCCTCCAGGAAAGCGGGAGGGCCCAATGAGCAGTTCTTC. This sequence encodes CASRKAGGPNEQFF.

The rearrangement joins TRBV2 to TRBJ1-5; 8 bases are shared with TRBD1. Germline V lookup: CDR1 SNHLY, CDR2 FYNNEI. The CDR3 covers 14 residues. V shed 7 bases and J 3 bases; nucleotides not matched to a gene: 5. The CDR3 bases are TGTGCCAGCAACTTACAGGGGGTCAATCAGCCCCAGCATTTT. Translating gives CASNLQGVNQPQHF.

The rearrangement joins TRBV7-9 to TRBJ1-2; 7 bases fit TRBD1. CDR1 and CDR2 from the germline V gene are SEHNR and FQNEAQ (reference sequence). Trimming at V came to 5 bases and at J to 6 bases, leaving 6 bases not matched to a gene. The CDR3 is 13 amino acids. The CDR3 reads CASSPGTVNGYTF. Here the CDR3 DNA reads TGTGCCAGCAGCCCCGGGACAGTAAATGGCTACACCTTC.